This TCR beta chain was obtained from a study of T cell repertoires in cytomegalovirus infection. Whole-study results and caveats: Identification of carriers of CMV plus the relevant HLA was performed using cumulative public TCR beta family frequency.

TCRdb passed the reads through MiXCR, listing each CDR3 protein once. The sample holds some 100,000 distinct CDR3 sequences; about 28% are singletons and the top ten take roughly 77%. Deletions cut 7 bases from V and 7 bases from J, with 13 bases between. The CDR3 extends over 13 amino acids. From germline, CDR1 is SNHLY and CDR2 FYNNEI. This clonotype was detected a few times. Its antigen is unidentified. V gene TRBV2 combines with J gene TRBJ1-4; D is undetermined. The sequence came from a human donor in good health (CMV status not recorded). Some clones in this sample may be carry-over from other donors' samples. The sequencing used CD8+ T cells from cultured PBMCs, collected from culture after CMV antigen stimulation. In DNA, the CDR3 is TGTGCCAGCAAAGACACCCCCTCTGAAAAACTGTTTTTT. It is translated as CASKDTPSEKLFF.